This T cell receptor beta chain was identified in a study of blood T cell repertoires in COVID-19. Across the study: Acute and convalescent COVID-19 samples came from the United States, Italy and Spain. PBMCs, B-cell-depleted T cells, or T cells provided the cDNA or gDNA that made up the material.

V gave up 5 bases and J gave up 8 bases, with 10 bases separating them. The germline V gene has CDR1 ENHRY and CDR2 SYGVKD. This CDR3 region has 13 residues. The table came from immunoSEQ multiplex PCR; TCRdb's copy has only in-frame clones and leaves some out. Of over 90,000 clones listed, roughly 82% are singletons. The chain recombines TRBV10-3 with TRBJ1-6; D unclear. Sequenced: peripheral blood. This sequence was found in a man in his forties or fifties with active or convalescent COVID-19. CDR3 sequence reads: CAISNPQDSPLHF. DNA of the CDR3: TGTGCCATCAGTAATCCCCAGGATTCACCCCTCCACTTT.